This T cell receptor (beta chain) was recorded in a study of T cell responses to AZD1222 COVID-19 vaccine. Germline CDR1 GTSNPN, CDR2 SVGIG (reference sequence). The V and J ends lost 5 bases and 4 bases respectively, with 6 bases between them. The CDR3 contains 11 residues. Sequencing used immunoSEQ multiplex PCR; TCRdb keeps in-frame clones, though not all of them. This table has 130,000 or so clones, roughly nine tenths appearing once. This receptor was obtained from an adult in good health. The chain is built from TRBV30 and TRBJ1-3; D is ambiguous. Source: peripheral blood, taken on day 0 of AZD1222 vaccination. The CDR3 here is CAWGSGNTIYF. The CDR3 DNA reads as TGTGCCTGGGGATCGGGAAACACCATATATTTT.